A selection of T cell receptor beta chains follows, all from one sample in a study of blood T cell repertoires in COVID-19. The method was immunoSEQ multiplex PCR; TCRdb's version includes in-frame clones alone and lacks a portion of them. The sample shows 50,000 to 55,000 clones, 82% of them seen only once. The specimen was peripheral blood. The receptor source for this set is a human donor in a cohort sampled during active COVID-19. Both conserved end residues are trimmed from each CDR3. A clone size is listed for some rows: how often the clone was seen (once, few, many), or a class if it is expanded.

clone_size	v_call	cdr3_length	cdr3_aa
NA	TRBV15	13	ATSLNRGFPYEQY
NA	TRBV28	13	ATTIGTSPTYEQY
NA	TRBV7-9	14	ASSPDRVNRGYGYT
NA	TRBV5-1	17	ASSWILGGHNGYITEAF
NA	TRBV7-8	13	ASSLHDRGGQPQH
NA	TRBV5-4	14	ASSLRTGWRFNEQF
few	TRBV7-2	15	ASSLTYSGGPSYEQY
once	TRBV19	13	ASSREGQGAYEQY
NA	TRBV6-5	13	ASSRQKGSNQPQH
NA	TRBV18	14	ASSPRQGGNTDTQY
NA	TRBV6-2/TRBV6-3	15	ASSSRSTGVTNTEAF
NA	TRBV9	12	ASSPDRMNSPLH
once	TRBV7-2	12	ASSLGDRVHEQY
NA	TRBV4-3	14	ASSQSLAGGIDEQF
few	TRBV7-9	12	ASSHKTGTDTQY
NA	TRBV20-1	11	SASDGIREGPF
NA	TRBV5-8	14	ASSKLAANLGETQY
NA	TRBV10-1	11	ASSGHPNTEAF
once	TRBV6-5	12	ASRRISGTGEQF
once	TRBV5-8	11	ASSLDIREKLF
NA	TRBV28	13	ASSFGDRGRSPLH
NA	TRBV4-3	12	ASSQDTTGYEAF
NA	TRBV7-9	11	ASSLEQALGYT
NA	TRBV21-1	12	ASSNPTDDYEQY
NA	TRBV5-4	13	ASSPGTGGQYGYT
NA	TRBV7-6	13	ASSLAHGSSYEQY
NA	TRBV7-2	12	ASSRGTGQETQY
NA	TRBV11-2	13	ASSLKSGSQHEQY
NA	TRBV7-8	11	ASSLALMREQY
NA	TRBV10-1	13	ASSESRGAKNIQY
NA	TRBV10-3	13	AISEAGQGLQPQH
once	TRBV19	14	ASSPLEGGLGNTIY
NA	TRBV19	13	ASSIVGAGEGEQF
NA	TRBV30	14	AGLSRDNLNTGELF
few	TRBV5-6	14	ASSLVVRSSGNTIY
NA	TRBV28	15	ASSPRRRGRGDQPQH
NA	TRBV6-5	11	ASPGFWTGELF
NA	TRBV5-1	12	ASAETSTHREQF
few	TRBV11-2	12	ASSPLTGWTEAF
NA	TRBV28	13	ASSPPVASTDTQY
NA	TRBV12-5	12	ASGWGYRDSEAF
NA	TRBV2	13	ASSQTASGGQTQY
NA	TRBV2	12	ASMLGLAVLMQF